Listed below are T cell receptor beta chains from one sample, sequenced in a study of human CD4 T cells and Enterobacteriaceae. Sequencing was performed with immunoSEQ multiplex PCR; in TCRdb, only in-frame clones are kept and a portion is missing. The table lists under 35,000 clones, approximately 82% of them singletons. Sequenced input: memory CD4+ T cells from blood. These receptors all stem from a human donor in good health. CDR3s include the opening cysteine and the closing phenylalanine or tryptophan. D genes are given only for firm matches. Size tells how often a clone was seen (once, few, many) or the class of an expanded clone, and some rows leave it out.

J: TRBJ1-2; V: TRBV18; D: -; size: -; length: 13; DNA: TGTGCCAGCTCACCGACCGGCGGCTATGGCTACACCTTC; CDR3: CASSPTGGYGYTF
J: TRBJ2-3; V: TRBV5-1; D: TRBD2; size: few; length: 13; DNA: TGCGCCAGCCGGACTAGCGCCACAGATACGCAGTATTTT; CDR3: CASRTSATDTQYF
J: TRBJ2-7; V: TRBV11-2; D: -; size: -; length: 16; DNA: TGTGCCAGCAGCTTAAGTGCCGCTGGAGGGACGGGCGAGCAGTACTTC; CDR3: CASSLSAAGGTGEQYF
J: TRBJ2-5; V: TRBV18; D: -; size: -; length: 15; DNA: TGTGCCAGCTCACCGCGACAGGACTTCCAAGAGACCCAGTACTTC; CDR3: CASSPRQDFQETQYF
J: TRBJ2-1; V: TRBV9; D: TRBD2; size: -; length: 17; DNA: TGTGCCAGCAGCCCAAGGAGGGGGACTAGCGGCCAAGATGAGCAGTTCTTC; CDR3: CASSPRRGTSGQDEQFF
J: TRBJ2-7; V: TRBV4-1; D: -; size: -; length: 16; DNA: TGCGCCAGCAGCCAAGGCCGCTCGGAAGGGGCTCGCGAGCAGTACTTC; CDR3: CASSQGRSEGAREQYF
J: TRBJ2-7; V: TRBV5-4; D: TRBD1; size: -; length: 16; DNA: TGTGCCAGCAGCCTGGGACAGGGGGCTTTCTCCTACGAGCAGTACTTC; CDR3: CASSLGQGAFSYEQYF
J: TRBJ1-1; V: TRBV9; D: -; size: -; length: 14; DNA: TGTGCCAGCAGCGTAGCATTTGGGTTCACTGAAGCTTTCTTT; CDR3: CASSVAFGFTEAFF
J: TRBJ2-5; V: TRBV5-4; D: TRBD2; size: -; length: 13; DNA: TGTGCCAGCAGCCCCGCGGGGGGCGAGACCCAGTACTTC; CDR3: CASSPAGGETQYF
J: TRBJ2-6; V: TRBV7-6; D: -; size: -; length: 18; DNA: TGTGCCAGCAGCAAACGACAGGGAGGGAGCTCTGGGGCCAACGTCCTGACTTTC; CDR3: CASSKRQGGSSGANVLTF
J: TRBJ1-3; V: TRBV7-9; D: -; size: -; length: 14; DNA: TGTGCCAGCAGCTTATCCACCAGTGGAAACACCATATATTTT; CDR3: CASSLSTSGNTIYF
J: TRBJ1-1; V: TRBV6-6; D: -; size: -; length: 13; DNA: TGTGCCAGCAGAGAGACTCAGGGCCCTGAAGCTTTCTTT; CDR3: CASRETQGPEAFF
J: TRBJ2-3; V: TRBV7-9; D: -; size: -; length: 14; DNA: TGTGCCAGCAGCTTAATGGGGAGCACAGATACGCAGTATTTT; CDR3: CASSLMGSTDTQYF
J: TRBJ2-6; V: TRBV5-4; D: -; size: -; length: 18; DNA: TGTGCCAGCAGCCCGCGATTGGGACGGGATTTTGGGGCCAACGTCCTGACTTTC; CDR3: CASSPRLGRDFGANVLTF
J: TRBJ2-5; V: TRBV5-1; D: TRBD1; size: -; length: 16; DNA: TGCGCCAGCAGCGGAGGAAAAGGGACAGGGGAGGAGACCCAGTACTTC; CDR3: CASSGGKGTGEETQYF
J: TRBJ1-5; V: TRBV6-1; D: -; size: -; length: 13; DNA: TGTGCCAGCAGTCGACGGGACAATCAGCCCCAGCATTTT; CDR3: CASSRRDNQPQHF
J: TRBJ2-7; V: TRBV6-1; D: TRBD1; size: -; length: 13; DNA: TGTGCCTTTGGGACAGGGATTTCCTACGAGCAGTACTTC; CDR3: CAFGTGISYEQYF
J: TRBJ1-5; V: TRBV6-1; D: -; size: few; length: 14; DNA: TGTGCCAGCTTGGCCCTCGGGGGGCATCAGCCCCAGCATTTT; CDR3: CASLALGGHQPQHF
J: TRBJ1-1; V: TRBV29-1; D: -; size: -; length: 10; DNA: TGCAGCGTTGAAATGGGGGGAGCTTTCTTT; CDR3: CSVEMGGAFF
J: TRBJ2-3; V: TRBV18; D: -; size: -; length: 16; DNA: TGTGCCAGCTCCCCCACGGGGACACCCGGGACAGATACGCAGTATTTT; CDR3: CASSPTGTPGTDTQYF
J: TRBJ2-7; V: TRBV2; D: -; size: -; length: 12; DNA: TGTGCCAGCAGCGGGACTTTCTACGAGCAGTACTTC; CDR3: CASSGTFYEQYF
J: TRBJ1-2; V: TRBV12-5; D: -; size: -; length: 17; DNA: TGTGCTAGTGGTTTGAGCCGGGGAAGGGAAGGGCCGTATGGCTACACCTTC; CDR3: CASGLSRGREGPYGYTF
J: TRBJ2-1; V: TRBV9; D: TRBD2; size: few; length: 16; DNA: TGTGCCAGCAGCGGGCGACTAGCGGGAGTGATCAATGAGCAGTTCTTC; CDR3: CASSGRLAGVINEQFF
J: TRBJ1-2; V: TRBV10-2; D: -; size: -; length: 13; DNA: TGCGCCAGCAGTGTAGACAGCGTCTTCGGCTACACCTTC; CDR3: CASSVDSVFGYTF
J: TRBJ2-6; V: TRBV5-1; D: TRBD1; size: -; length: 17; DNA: TGCGCCAGCAGCGGGGGGACAGGGACCTCTGGGGCCAACGTCCTGACTTTC; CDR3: CASSGGTGTSGANVLTF
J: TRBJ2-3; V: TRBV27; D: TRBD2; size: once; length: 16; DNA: TGTGCCAGCAGTCGCAGACTAGCAGCTAGCACAGATACGCAGTATTTT; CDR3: CASSRRLAASTDTQYF
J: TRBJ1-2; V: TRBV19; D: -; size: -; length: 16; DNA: TGTGCCAGTAGTATCTCCAGCAGTTCGAAAAACTATGGCTACACCTTC; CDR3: CASSISSSSKNYGYTF
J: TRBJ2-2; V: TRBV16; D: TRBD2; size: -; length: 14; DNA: TGTGCCAGCAGCCAATTGCGGGAGACCGGGGAGCTGTTTTTT; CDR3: CASSQLRETGELFF
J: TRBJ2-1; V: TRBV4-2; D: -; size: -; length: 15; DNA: TGTGCCAGCAGCCAGACAAGTCATGGATCCAATGAGCAGTTCTTC; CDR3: CASSQTSHGSNEQFF
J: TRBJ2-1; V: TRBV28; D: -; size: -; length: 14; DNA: TGTGCCAGCACCAGGTTAAGCGCCTACAATGAGCAGTTCTTC; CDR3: CASTRLSAYNEQFF
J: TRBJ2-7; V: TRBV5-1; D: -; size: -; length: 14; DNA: TGCGCCAGCAGCTTAAGGGGACACTCCTACGAGCAGTACTTC; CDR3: CASSLRGHSYEQYF
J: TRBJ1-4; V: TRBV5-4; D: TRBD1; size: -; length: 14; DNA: TGTGCCAGCAGCTTGCAGGGGGCGACTGAAAAACTGTTTTTT; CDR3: CASSLQGATEKLFF
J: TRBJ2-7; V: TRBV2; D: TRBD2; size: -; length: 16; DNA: TGTGCCAGCAGTGAAACTAGCGGGTTGTTCTCCTACGAGCAGTACTTC; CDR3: CASSETSGLFSYEQYF
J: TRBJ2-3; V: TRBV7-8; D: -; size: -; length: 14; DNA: TGTGCCAGCAGCCCATTGGAGCCGGCAGATACGCAGTATTTT; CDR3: CASSPLEPADTQYF
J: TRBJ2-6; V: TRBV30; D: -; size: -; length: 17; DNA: TGTGCCTGGAGCGCCTTTCAAACGAGCTCTGGGGCCAACGTCCTGACTTTC; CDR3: CAWSAFQTSSGANVLTF
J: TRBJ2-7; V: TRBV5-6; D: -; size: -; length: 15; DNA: TGTGCCAGCAGCCAGGGACAACCTATTCCCTACGAGCAGTACTTC; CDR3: CASSQGQPIPYEQYF
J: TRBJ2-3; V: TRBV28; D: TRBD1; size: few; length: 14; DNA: TGTGCCAGCAGTCCCGCCCTACAGGGGATGGGGCAGTATTTT; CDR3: CASSPALQGMGQYF
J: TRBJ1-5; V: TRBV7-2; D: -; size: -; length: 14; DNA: TGTGCCAGCAGCTTAATCTCAGGGCACCAGCCCCAGCATTTT; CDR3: CASSLISGHQPQHF
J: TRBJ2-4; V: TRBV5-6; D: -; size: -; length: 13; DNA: TGTGCCAGCACGCGCCCGGGGACAAACATTCAGTACTTC; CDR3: CASTRPGTNIQYF
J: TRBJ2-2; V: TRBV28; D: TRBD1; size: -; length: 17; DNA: TGTGCCAGCAGCCCCCTCAGGACAGGGATTCCCACCGGGGAGCTGTTTTTT; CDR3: CASSPLRTGIPTGELFF
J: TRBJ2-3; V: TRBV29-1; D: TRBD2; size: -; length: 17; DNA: TGCAGCGTTGAAGGCCTCGGACTAGCGGGGCACACAGATACGCAGTATTTT; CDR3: CSVEGLGLAGHTDTQYF
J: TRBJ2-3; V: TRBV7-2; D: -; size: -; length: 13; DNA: TGTGCCAGTTCTTTGGAGAGAGCGGATACGCAGTATTTT; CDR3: CASSLERADTQYF
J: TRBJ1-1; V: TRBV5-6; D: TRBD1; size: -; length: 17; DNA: TGTGCCAGCAGCTTGGTGGACAGGGTCAAAGGGAGCACTGAAGCTTTCTTT; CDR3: CASSLVDRVKGSTEAFF
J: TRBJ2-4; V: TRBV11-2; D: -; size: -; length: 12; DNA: TGTGCCAGCAGCTTAGATAGCGGCATTCAGTACTTC; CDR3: CASSLDSGIQYF
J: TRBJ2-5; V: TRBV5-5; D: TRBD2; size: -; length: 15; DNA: TGTGCCAGCAGTTCCGAGCCAGCGGGAACAGAGACCCAGTACTTC; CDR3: CASSSEPAGTETQYF
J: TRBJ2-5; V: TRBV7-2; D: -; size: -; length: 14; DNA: TGTGCCAGCAGCTTAGAACCACTCCAAGAGACCCAGTACTTC; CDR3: CASSLEPLQETQYF
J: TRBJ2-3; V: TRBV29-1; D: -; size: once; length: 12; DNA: TGCAGCGTTGAAGGGATAGGAGATACGCAGTATTTT; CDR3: CSVEGIGDTQYF
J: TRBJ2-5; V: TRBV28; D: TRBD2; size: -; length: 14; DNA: TGTGCCAGTGCCGGGACTAGCGGCCAAGAGACCCAGTACTTC; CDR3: CASAGTSGQETQYF
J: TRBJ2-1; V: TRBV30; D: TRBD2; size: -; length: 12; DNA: TGTGCCTGGGGGACTATCAACAATGAGCAGTTCTTC; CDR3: CAWGTINNEQFF
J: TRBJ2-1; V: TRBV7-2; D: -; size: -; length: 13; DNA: TGTGCCAGCAGCTTTAACCGGGACAATGAGCAGTTCTTC; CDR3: CASSFNRDNEQFF
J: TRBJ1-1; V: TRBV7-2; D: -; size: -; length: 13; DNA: TGTGCCAGCAGCTTAGAACAAAACACTGAAGCTTTCTTT; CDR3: CASSLEQNTEAFF
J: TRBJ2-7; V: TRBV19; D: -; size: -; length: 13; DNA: TGTGCCAGTAGTGGGCGGAACTCCTACGAGCAGTACTTC; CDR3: CASSGRNSYEQYF
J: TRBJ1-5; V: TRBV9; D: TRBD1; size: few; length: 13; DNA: TGTGCCAGCAGCGAAAGGGGGCTTCAGCCCCAGCATTTT; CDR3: CASSERGLQPQHF